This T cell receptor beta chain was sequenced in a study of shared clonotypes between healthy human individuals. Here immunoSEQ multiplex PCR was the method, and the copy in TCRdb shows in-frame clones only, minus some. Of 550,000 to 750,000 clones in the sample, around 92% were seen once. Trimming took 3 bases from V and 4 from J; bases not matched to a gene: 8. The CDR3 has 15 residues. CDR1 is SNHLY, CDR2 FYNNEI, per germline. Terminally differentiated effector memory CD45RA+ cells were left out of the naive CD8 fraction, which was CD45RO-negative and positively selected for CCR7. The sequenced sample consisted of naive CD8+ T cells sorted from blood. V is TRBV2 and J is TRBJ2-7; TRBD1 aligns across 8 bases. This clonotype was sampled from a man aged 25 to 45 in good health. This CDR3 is CASSEFGQGAYEQYF. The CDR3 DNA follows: TGTGCCAGCAGTGAGTTTGGGCAGGGGGCTTACGAGCAGTACTTC.